This T cell receptor (beta chain) was profiled in a study of T cells in Graves' hyperthyroidism and ophthalmopathy. General observations from the study: Model predictions of ophthalmopathy came a median about six months before onset. Blood also showed most of the thyroid clonotypes that were expanded above 0.001.

Subjects with ophthalmopathy showed a Clinical Activity Score no lower than 3, a NOSPECS grade no lower than 4, and a duration shorter than 3 months. Every diagnosis used clinical symptoms, serum thyroxine and TRAb, thyroid ultrasound and orbital computed tomography. TCR beta CDR3 region amplification was performed from RNA transcripts. Carried out on the TCR CDR3, a first-round RT-PCR used the HTBI primer set. TCRdb re-analysed the multiplex PCR reads in MiXCR, keeping a single row per CDR3 protein. The top ten hold around an eighth of the sample, which has hundreds of thousands of distinct CDR3 sequences, approximately 14% seen once. Trimming removed 0 bases from V and 4 bases from J; junction bases left unmatched: 8. The CDR3 is made up of 18 amino acids. CDR1 MNHEY and CDR2 SMNVEV come from the germline V gene (reference sequence). The table lists this clonotype with a few counts. Antigen: not known.

Material for sequencing was blood. The sequence was obtained from a woman aged 45-59 years with Graves' ophthalmopathy. J is TRBJ2-7 and V is TRBV27, with 14 bases matching TRBD2. DNA of the CDR3: TGTGCCAGCAGTTTATCGGACCGCGGGACTAGCGGGAGTTACGAGCAGTACTTC. This translates into CASSLSDRGTSGSYEQYF.